Listed here are 29 T cell receptor beta chains from one sample, sequenced in a study of cytomegalovirus exposure and HLA in healthy donors. 60 Vbeta and 13 Jbeta primers were used in PCR. Some clones are missing from TCRdb's copy, which holds only in-frame ones; the method was immunoSEQ multiplex PCR. The table lists roughly 200,000 clones, about 88% of them singletons. The sample consisted of PBMCs. The origin of the receptors is a woman aged 25 to 45 in good health and CMV-seronegative.

This clone was seen at least ten times. J is TRBJ2-5 and V is TRBV5-4, with TRBD2 matching 8 bases. Germline CDR1 and CDR2: SGHNT and YYREEE (reference sequence). The CDR3 is 16 residues long. V gave up 4 bases and J gave up 5 bases; unmatched junction bases: 13. CDR3 bases: TGTGCCAGCAGCCGGGGGACTAGGGGGGGTCTGGAGACCCAGTACTTC. Translation: CASSRGTRGGLETQYF.

This clone was seen just once. V and J are TRBV6-1 and TRBJ2-7; D is uncertain. The CDR3 has 14 residues. V was clipped by 1 base and J by 7 bases, with 14 bases between them. CDR1 and CDR2 (germline): MNHNS, SASEGT. In DNA, the CDR3 is TGTGCCAGCAGTGAAGGACCGTCTCTCGGGGAGCAGTACTTC. This sequence encodes CASSEGPSLGEQYF.

This rearrangement joins TRBV28 to TRBJ1-4; the D gene is possibly TRBD1 (6 bases). The ends were cut back, 5 bases at V and 2 bases at J, with 15 bases in the middle. The CDR3 has 16 residues. The V gene's germline CDR1 is MDHEN and CDR2 SYDVKM. The CDR3 sequence is CASSTLDSPTNEKLFF. The DNA for the CDR3 is TGTGCCAGCAGTACCTTGGACAGTCCGACTAATGAAAAACTGTTTTTT.

J is TRBJ1-1 and V is TRBV20-1, with D perhaps matching TRBD1 (5 bases). Per the germline V gene, CDR1 is DFQATT and CDR2 is SNEGSKA (reference sequence). The CDR3 consists of 10 residues. V dropped 6 bases and J dropped 13 bases, with 15 bases sitting between them. DNA of the CDR3: TGCAGTGCCATCTATGGGGGGGTTTTCTTT. Translated: CSAIYGGVFF.

The chain carries TRBV6-5 and TRBJ2-4; possible D gene TRBD2, 6 bases. Germline CDR1 reads MNHEY; CDR2 reads SVGAGI. Trimming pared 6 bases from V and 0 bases from J, leaving 12 bases between. The CDR3 is 15 residues long. The CDR3 spells CASRPGVLAKNIQYF. Here the CDR3 DNA reads TGTGCCAGCAGACCGGGAGTTCTAGCCAAAAACATTCAGTACTTC.

This chain connects TRBV7-9 to TRBJ1-1; D perhaps matches TRBD1 (5 bases). Germline V gives CDR1 SEHNR, CDR2 FQNEAQ (reference sequence). The germline V and J ends were trimmed by 5 bases and 1 base, with 14 bases remaining between them. The CDR3 runs 15 residues. As DNA, the CDR3 is TGTGCCAGCAGCCTCTCAGGGTTACGGAACACTGAAGCTTTCTTT. Protein sequence: CASSLSGLRNTEAFF.

The J gene is TRBJ1-2, the V gene TRBV27; possibly TRBD1 for D (6 bases). CDR3 size: 14 residues. V was cut by 5 bases and J by 5 bases, with 15 bases left in between. Germline CDR1 reads MNHEY; CDR2 reads SMNVEV (reference sequence). CDR3 residues: CASSPFSGEYGYTF. The CDR3 DNA is TGTGCCAGCAGTCCTTTTTCAGGGGAATATGGCTACACCTTC.

This chain uses TRBV27 with TRBJ2-7, with D unresolved. The germline CDR1 and CDR2 sequences are MNHEY and SMNVEV (reference sequence). CDR3 length: 13 amino acids. Trimming shortened V by 5 bases and J by 2 bases, and 10 bases separated the two germline ends. In nucleotides, the CDR3 is TGTGCCAGCAGTCTTACTGATACCTACGAGCAGTACTTC. It specifies CASSLTDTYEQYF.

In this sample, this clone turned up once. The chain is built from TRBV4-1 and TRBJ1-1; maybe TRBD1 (6 bases). The germline CDR1 and CDR2 sequences are MGHRA and YSYEKL. The V end lost 5 bases, the J end lost 0 bases, and 19 bases lay between the germline ends. There are 17 residues in the CDR3. The CDR3 reads CASSYPAQGRMNTEAFF. In DNA, the CDR3 is TGCGCCAGCAGCTACCCCGCGCAGGGGCGCATGAACACTGAAGCTTTCTTT.

The chain links TRBV2 to TRBJ2-3; TRBD1 aligns across 8 bases. CDR1 and CDR2 from the germline V gene are SNHLY and FYNNEI. The CDR3 totals 16 residues. J lost 3 bases, V lost 0 bases, and 5 bases had no gene match. CDR3 amino acids: CASSEAPRGLTDTQYF. The CDR3 region has the DNA TGTGCCAGCAGTGAAGCCCCCAGGGGGCTGACAGATACGCAGTATTTT. The full variable domain, completed using reference TRBV2 and TRBJ2-3, is EPEVTQTPSHQVTQMGQEVILRCVPISNHLYFYWYRQILGQKVEFLVSFYNNEISEKSEIFDDQFSVERPDGSNFTLKIRSTKLEDSAMYFCASSEAPRGLTDTQYFGPGTRLTVL.

The V gene is TRBV5-6, the J gene TRBJ2-5; 12 bases align to TRBD2. The CDR3 loop spans 17 amino acids. With 4 bases clipped from V and 4 bases from J, the junction kept 11 bases outside the gene matches. Germline loops: CDR1 SGHDT, CDR2 YYEEEE. CDR3 sequence reads: CASSLFGASGRGETQYF. DNA for the CDR3: TGTGCCAGCAGCCTGTTTGGGGCTAGCGGGAGGGGAGAGACCCAGTACTTC.

The CDR3 loop is CASSPGTGRVDTEAFF. The CDR3 nucleotides read TGTGCCAGCAGTCCCGGGACAGGGAGGGTGGACACTGAAGCTTTCTTT. This sequence joins TRBV28 and TRBJ1-1; TRBD1 matches 9 bases. The CDR3 spans 16 residues. Germline assignment: CDR1 MDHEN and CDR2 SYDVKM. V gave up 5 bases and J gave up 3 bases; unmatched junction bases: 10.

The chain carries TRBV4-1 and TRBJ2-4, with 8 bases identical to TRBD2. Germline V lookup: CDR1 MGHRA, CDR2 YSYEKL. After removal of 2 bases from V and 7 bases from J, the junction contained 1 base not matched to a gene. The CDR3 spans 13 residues. CDR3 sequence reads: CASSQRLANIQYF. In DNA form, the CDR3 reads TGCGCCAGCAGCCAAAGACTAGCGAACATTCAGTACTTC.

The rearrangement uses TRBV7-9 and TRBJ1-1, with 8 bases identical to TRBD1. This CDR3 comprises 17 residues. V shed 5 bases, J shed 11 bases, and the junction held 22 bases outside the gene matches. Looked up from germline, CDR1 is SEHNR and CDR2 is FQNEAQ (reference sequence). CDR3 DNA sequence: TGTGCCAGCAGCCCTAGGGGGGGTACGGACAGGGCCGCTCGCGCTTTCTTT. Its translation: CASSPRGGTDRAARAFF.

Here the CDR3 reads CASSLLGQGFGNTEAFF. CDR3 in DNA: TGCGCCAGCAGCTTGTTGGGACAGGGGTTTGGGAACACTGAAGCTTTCTTT. V is TRBV5-1 and J is TRBJ1-1; 10 nucleotides line up with TRBD1. Germline V gene sequence: CDR1 SGHRS, CDR2 YFSETQ. J was trimmed by 1 base and V by 1 base; bases with no gene match: 7. The CDR3 contains 17 residues.

The chain has TRBV6-1 and TRBJ2-1, with no clear D. The CDR3 runs 14 residues. V was clipped by 9 bases and J by 0 bases, with 12 bases between them. The germline gives CDR1 MNHNS, CDR2 SASEGT. CDR3 coding DNA: TGTGCCAGTAGCAAACCCAACTCCTACAATGAGCAGTTCTTC. It is translated as CASSKPNSYNEQFF.

This sequence joins TRBV5-4 and TRBJ1-2; 8 bases are a match to TRBD1. Germline V gives CDR1 SGHNT, CDR2 YYREEE (reference sequence). V shed 3 bases and J 3 bases; nucleotides not matched to a gene: 10. The CDR3 has 16 residues. In DNA form, the CDR3 reads TGTGCCAGCAGCTGGGGAGGCCAGGGGGCTTACTATGGCTACACCTTC. Its translation is CASSWGGQGAYYGYTF.

The chain carries TRBV28 and TRBJ1-5; 8 bases align to TRBD1. After removal of 4 bases from V and 9 bases from J, the junction contained 8 bases not matched to a gene. The CDR3 contains 14 residues. The germline V gene encodes CDR1 MDHEN and CDR2 SYDVKM. CDR3 nucleotides: TGTGCCAGCAGTTGGCAGGGGGCGGGAAGGCCCCAGCATTTT. As protein: CASSWQGAGRPQHF. Variable domain in full (rest from reference TRBV28 and TRBJ1-5): DVKVTQSSRYLVKRTGEKVFLECVQDMDHENMFWYRQDPGLGLRLIYFSYDVKMKEKGDIPEGYSVSREKKERFSLILESASTNQTSMYLCASSWQGAGRPQHFGDGTRLSIL.

This clone has only one observation. The chain has TRBV28 and TRBJ1-1; D gene ambiguous. Deletions cut 6 bases from V and 1 base from J, with 12 bases between. CDR1 is MDHEN and CDR2 is SYDVKM in the germline V gene. This CDR3 has 14 amino acids. CDR3 in amino acids: CASSALDENTEAFF. The DNA for the CDR3 is TGTGCCAGCAGCGCACTAGACGAGAACACTGAAGCTTTCTTT.

This chain connects TRBV2 to TRBJ2-1, with TRBD1 identical over 8 bases. This CDR3 contains 16 residues. From germline, CDR1 is SNHLY and CDR2 FYNNEI. V lost 0 bases, J lost 6 bases, and 7 bases stayed unmatched. The CDR3 DNA follows: TGTGCCAGCAGTGAAGCGCAGTCAGGGGGCGGCAATGAGCAGTTCTTC. It specifies CASSEAQSGGGNEQFF.

The chain employs TRBV5-6 and TRBJ1-3; maybe TRBD1 (5 bases). The CDR3 spans 14 residues. Between the trimmed V and J ends, which lost 4 bases and 2 bases, there was a span of 10 bases. Germline V gene sequence: CDR1 SGHDT, CDR2 YYEEEE. As DNA, the CDR3 is TGTGCCAGCAGCGGGGGGGAAGCTGGAAACACCATATATTTT. It yields the protein CASSGGEAGNTIYF.

The J gene is TRBJ2-7, the V gene TRBV5-6; 10 nucleotides match TRBD2. With 1 base clipped from V and 2 bases from J, the junction kept 6 bases outside the gene matches. This CDR3 is 16 amino acids long. From germline, CDR1 is SGHDT and CDR2 YYEEEE. This CDR3 is CASSLTSGMPPYEQYF. CDR3 nucleotide sequence: TGTGCCAGCAGCTTGACTAGCGGGATGCCCCCCTACGAGCAGTACTTC.

The CDR3 bases are TGCGCCAGCAGCTTGGTCAGCCAAGAGACCCAGTACTTC. Translation: CASSLVSQETQYF. The J gene is TRBJ2-5, the V gene TRBV5-1, with D unresolved. There are 13 residues in the CDR3. CDR1 and CDR2 (germline): SGHRS, YFSETQ. Trimming left V 0 bases short and J 1 base short, with 4 bases between.

The genes are TRBV19 and TRBJ2-7, with 7 bases identical to TRBD1. V shed 7 bases, J shed 2 bases, and the junction held 8 bases outside the gene matches. Germline V gives CDR1 LNHDA, CDR2 SQIVND (reference sequence). The CDR3 consists of 14 residues. CDR3 residues: CASTHRGSPYEQYF. Here the CDR3 DNA reads TGTGCCAGTACCCACAGGGGATCACCCTACGAGCAGTACTTC.

The chain carries TRBV5-1 and TRBJ2-3, with 7 bases that match TRBD2. This CDR3 comprises 17 residues. The ends lost 0 bases at V and 4 bases at J; junction bases unmatched: 11. The germline CDR1 and CDR2 sequences are SGHRS and YFSETQ. The CDR3 region is CASSLGSGPGGSDTQYF. The CDR3 DNA is TGCGCCAGCAGCTTGGGATCCGGGCCGGGGGGATCAGATACGCAGTATTTT.

As DNA, the CDR3 is TGTGCCAGCAGCTACCATAGAGTTCACCAGTATTTT. Translated, it gives CASSYHRVHQYF. This chain joins TRBV7-6 and TRBJ2-3; D gene uncertain. Germline assignment: CDR1 SGHVS and CDR2 FNYEAQ. This CDR3 region has 12 residues. The V and J ends lost 4 bases and 12 bases respectively, with 14 bases between them.

The chain recombines TRBV7-3 with TRBJ2-6; D remains ambiguous. The CDR3 extends over 15 amino acids. With 2 bases removed from V and 0 bases from J, the gap between germline ends came to 5 bases. The germline V gene encodes CDR1 SGHTA and CDR2 FQGTGA. The CDR3 nucleotides are TGTGCCAGCAGCTTATTTCACTCTGGGGCCAACGTCCTGACTTTC. Amino acid sequence: CASSLFHSGANVLTF.

This chain uses TRBV10-3 with TRBJ2-3; 7 bases are a match to TRBD1. The CDR3 length is 15 residues. Trimming took 6 bases from V and 0 from J; bases not matched to a gene: 6. Germline loops: CDR1 ENHRY, CDR2 SYGVKD. Here the CDR3 reads CAIRSDRSSTDTQYF. Here the CDR3 DNA reads TGTGCCATCAGATCGGACAGGAGCAGCACAGATACGCAGTATTTT.

The chain recombines TRBV6-1 with TRBJ2-5; 11 nucleotides line up with TRBD2. This CDR3 is built from 17 residues. The V and J ends lost 2 bases and 4 bases, in that order; junction bases with no gene match: 9. CDR1 is MNHNS and CDR2 is SASEGT in the germline V gene. CDR3 bases: TGTGCCAGCAGTGAAATTAGCGGGAGGGGCCGGGGAGAGACCCAGTACTTC. It is translated as CASSEISGRGRGETQYF.